This T cell receptor beta chain was found in a study of shared clonotypes between healthy human individuals. Study-wide context: The composition of the donors was two women and a few men aged 18 to 49. The study, taken as a whole, reports: Only blood underwent sampling, and tissue repertoires likely differ.

Clones were sequenced by immunoSEQ multiplex PCR, and TCRdb holds only the in-frame ones, with some missing. The table lists approximately 640,000 clones, approximately 75% of them singletons. The V gene's germline CDR1 is MDHEN and CDR2 SYDVKM. Trimming took 4 bases from V and 0 from J, leaving 13 bases between them. CDR3 length: 16 residues. A word on this clone: The antigen is undetermined.

The TCR comes from a woman under 40 in good health. The chain couples TRBV28 to TRBJ2-4; TRBD1 or TRBD2 may be the D gene (6 bases each). The specimen was memory CD4+ T cells sorted from blood. Sample subset: CD45RA-negative fraction. The CDR3 DNA reads as TGTGCCAGCAGTTCCCCAGGGGAGGTAGCCAAAAACATTCAGTACTTC. Translation: CASSSPGEVAKNIQYF.